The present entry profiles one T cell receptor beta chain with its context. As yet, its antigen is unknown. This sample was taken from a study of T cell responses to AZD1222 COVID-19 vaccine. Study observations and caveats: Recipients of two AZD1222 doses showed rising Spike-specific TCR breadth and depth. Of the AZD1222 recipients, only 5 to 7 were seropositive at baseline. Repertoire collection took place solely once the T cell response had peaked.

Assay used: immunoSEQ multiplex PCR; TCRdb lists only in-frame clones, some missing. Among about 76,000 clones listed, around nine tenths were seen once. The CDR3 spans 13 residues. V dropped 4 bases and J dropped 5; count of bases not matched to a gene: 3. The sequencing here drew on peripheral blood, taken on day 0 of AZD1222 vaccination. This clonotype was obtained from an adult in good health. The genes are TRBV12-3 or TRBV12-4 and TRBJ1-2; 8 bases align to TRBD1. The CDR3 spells CASSSDRAYGYTF. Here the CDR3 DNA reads TGTGCCAGCAGTTCGGACAGGGCTTATGGCTACACCTTC.